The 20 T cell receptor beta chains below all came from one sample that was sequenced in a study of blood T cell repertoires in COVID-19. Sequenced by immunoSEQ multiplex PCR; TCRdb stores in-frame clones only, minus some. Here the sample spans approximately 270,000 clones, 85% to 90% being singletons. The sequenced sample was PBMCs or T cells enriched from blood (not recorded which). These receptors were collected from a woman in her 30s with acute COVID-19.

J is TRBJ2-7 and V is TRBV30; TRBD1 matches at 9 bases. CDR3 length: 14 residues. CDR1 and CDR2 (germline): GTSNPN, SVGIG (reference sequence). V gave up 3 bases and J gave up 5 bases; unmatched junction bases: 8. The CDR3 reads CAWSHGQGSNEQYF. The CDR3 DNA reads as TGTGCCTGGAGCCACGGACAGGGGAGCAACGAGCAGTACTTC.

The CDR3 reads CSGPSGPYNEQFF. Written as DNA, the CDR3 is TGCAGCGGCCCTAGCGGCCCCTACAATGAGCAGTTCTTC. The rearrangement uses TRBV29-1 and TRBJ2-1; TRBD2 agrees at 7 bases. Germline CDR1 SQVTM, CDR2 ANQGSEA. V shed 7 bases and J 2 bases; nucleotides not matched to a gene: 5. The CDR3 spans 13 residues.

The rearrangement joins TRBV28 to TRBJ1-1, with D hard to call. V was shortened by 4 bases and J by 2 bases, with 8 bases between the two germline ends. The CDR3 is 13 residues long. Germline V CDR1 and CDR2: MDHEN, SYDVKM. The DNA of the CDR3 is TGTGCCAGCAGTTACAGAGTTAACACTGAAGCTTTCTTT. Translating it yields CASSYRVNTEAFF.

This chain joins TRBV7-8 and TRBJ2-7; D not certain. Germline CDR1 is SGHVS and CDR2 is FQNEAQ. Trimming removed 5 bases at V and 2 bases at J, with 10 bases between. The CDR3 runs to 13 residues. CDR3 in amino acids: CASSVTLAYEQYF. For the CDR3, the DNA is TGTGCCAGCAGCGTAACTTTGGCCTACGAGCAGTACTTC.

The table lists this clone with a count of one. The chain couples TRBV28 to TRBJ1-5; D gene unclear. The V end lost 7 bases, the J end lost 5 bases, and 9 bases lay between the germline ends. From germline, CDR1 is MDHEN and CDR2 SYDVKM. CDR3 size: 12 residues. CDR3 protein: CASKSGDQPQHF. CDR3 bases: TGTGCCAGCAAGAGCGGAGATCAGCCCCAGCATTTT.

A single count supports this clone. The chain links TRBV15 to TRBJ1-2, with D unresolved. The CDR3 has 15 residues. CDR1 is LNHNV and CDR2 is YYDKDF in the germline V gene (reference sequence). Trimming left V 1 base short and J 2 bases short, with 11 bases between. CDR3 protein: CATSRGLSENYGYTF. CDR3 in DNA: TGTGCCACCAGCAGAGGGTTGTCTGAGAACTATGGCTACACCTTC.

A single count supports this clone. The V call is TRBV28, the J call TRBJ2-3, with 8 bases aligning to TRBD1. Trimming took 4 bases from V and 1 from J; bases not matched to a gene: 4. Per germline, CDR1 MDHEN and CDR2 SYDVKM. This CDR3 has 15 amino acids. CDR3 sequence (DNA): TGTGCCAGCAGTTACCTGGACAGGGGCACAGATACGCAGTATTTT. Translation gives CASSYLDRGTDTQYF. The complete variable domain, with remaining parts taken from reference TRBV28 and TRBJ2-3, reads DVKVTQSSRYLVKRTGEKVFLECVQDMDHENMFWYRQDPGLGLRLIYFSYDVKMKEKGDIPEGYSVSREKKERFSLILESASTNQTSMYLCASSYLDRGTDTQYFGPGTRLTVL.

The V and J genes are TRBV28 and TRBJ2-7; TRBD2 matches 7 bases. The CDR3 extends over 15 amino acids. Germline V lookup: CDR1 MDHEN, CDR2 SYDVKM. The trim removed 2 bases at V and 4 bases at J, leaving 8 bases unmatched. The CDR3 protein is CASSLQGRDRYEQYF. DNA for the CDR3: TGTGCCAGCAGTTTACAAGGGAGGGATCGGTACGAGCAGTACTTC.

The CDR3 loop reads CAWTRGRFGTIYGYTF. CDR3 bases: TGTGCCTGGACCAGGGGGCGCTTTGGGACCATATATGGCTACACCTTC. V and J are TRBV30 and TRBJ1-2; 8 nucleotides agree with TRBD1. The CDR3 spans 16 residues. Germline lookup yields CDR1 GTSNPN and CDR2 SVGIG (reference sequence). Germline trimming cut 4 bases from V and 5 bases from J; bases unmatched to any gene: 15.

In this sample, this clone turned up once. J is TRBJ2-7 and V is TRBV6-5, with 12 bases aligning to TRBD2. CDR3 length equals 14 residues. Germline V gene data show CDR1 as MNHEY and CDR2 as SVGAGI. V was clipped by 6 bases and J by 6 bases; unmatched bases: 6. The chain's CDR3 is CASRPTSGSSEQYF. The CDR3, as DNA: TGTGCCAGCAGGCCGACTAGCGGGAGCTCCGAGCAGTACTTC.

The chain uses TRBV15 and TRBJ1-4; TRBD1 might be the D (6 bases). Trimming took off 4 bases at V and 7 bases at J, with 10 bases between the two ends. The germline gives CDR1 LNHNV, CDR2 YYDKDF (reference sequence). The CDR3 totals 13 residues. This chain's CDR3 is CATSTGQFEKLFF. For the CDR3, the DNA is TGTGCCACCAGCACCGGACAGTTTGAAAAACTGTTTTTT.

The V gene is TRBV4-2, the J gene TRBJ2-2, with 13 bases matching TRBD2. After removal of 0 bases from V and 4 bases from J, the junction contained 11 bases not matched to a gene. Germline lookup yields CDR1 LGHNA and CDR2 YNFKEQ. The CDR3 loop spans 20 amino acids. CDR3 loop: CASSQELAGGSRSRTGELFF. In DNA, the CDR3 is TGTGCCAGCAGCCAAGAACTAGCGGGAGGGAGTAGAAGTCGCACCGGGGAGCTGTTTTTT.

In DNA, the CDR3 is TGTGCCAGCAGTGTCTACGGGGACTCTGGAAACACCATATATTTT. Amino acids: CASSVYGDSGNTIYF. This chain links TRBV27 with TRBJ1-3; D gene ambiguous. Germline V gene lookup returns CDR1 MNHEY and CDR2 SMNVEV (reference sequence). The CDR3 loop spans 15 amino acids. Trimming removed 5 bases from V and 0 bases from J, with 11 bases in between.

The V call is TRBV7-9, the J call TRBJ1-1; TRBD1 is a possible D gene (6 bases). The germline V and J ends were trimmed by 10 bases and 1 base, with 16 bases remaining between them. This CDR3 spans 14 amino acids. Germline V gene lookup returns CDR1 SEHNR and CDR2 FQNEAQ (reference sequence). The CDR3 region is CATHEGTTNTEAFF. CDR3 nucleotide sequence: TGTGCCACCCATGAGGGGACAACGAACACTGAAGCTTTCTTT.

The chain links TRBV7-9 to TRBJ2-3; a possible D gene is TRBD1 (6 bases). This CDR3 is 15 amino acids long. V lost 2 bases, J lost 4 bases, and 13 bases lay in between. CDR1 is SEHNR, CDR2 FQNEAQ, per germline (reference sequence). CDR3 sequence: CASSLTSGESDTQYF. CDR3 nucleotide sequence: TGTGCCAGCAGCTTAACGTCAGGGGAGTCAGATACGCAGTATTTT.

The CDR3 region has the DNA TGTGCCAGCAGCCGAACACAGGGGGCGCCTGACAATGAGCAGTTCTTC. Translation gives CASSRTQGAPDNEQFF. This sequence joins TRBV28 and TRBJ2-1; 9 bases fit TRBD1. The CDR3 covers 16 residues. In germline, CDR1 is MDHEN, CDR2 SYDVKM. Trimming at V came to 6 bases and at J to 5 bases, leaving 11 bases not matched to a gene.

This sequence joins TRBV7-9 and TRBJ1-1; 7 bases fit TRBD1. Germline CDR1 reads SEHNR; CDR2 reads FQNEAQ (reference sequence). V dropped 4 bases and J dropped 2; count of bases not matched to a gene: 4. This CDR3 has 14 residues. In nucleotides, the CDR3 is TGTGCCAGCAGCTATAGACAGGGTAACACTGAAGCTTTCTTT. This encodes CASSYRQGNTEAFF.

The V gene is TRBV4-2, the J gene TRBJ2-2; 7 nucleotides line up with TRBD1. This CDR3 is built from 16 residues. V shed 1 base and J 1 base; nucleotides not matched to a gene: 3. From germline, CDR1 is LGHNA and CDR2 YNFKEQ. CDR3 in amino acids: CASSQVDRVNTGELFF. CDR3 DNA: TGTGCCAGCAGCCAAGTCGACAGGGTGAACACCGGGGAGCTGTTTTTT.

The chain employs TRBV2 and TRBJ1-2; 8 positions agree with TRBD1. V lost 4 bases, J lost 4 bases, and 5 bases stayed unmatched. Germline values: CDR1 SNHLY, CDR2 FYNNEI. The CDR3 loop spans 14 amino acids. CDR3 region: CASSGEGQAYGYTF. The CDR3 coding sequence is TGTGCCAGCAGTGGAGAGGGACAGGCCTATGGCTACACCTTC.

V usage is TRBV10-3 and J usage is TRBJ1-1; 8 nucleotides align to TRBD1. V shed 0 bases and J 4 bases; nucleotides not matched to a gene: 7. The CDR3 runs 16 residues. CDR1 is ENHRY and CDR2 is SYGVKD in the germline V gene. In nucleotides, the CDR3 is TGTGCCATCAGTGAGTCGAACCAGGGGGCGGGCACTGAAGCTTTCTTT. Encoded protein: CAISESNQGAGTEAFF.